The text below deals with one TCR beta chain. As yet, its antigen is unknown. Expressed TCRB transcripts were sequenced because the isolated RNA had all been reverse transcribed beforehand. Repertoires were generated with immunoSEQ multiplex PCR, while TCRdb's copy carries only in-frame clones and drops some. The table has 250,000 to 350,000 clones, roughly 15% seen once; the top ten hold roughly 6.7%. The CDR3 runs 13 residues. Germline-derived CDR1 and CDR2 are SGHRS and YFSETQ. Trimming removed 4 bases from V and 4 bases from J, with 11 bases in between. This entry is derived from a study of beta chain features in type 1 diabetes. The single heparinised draw taken from each donor contained around 100 mL of blood on average. General study findings and limits: Shorter TCRB CDR3s, moderately but significantly so, were found in Type 1 diabetes patients in all four CD4+ subsets. Shorter templates might be favored by PCR, equally in patients and controls. Researchers could not determine here whether HLA type influences TCRB rearrangement.

The receptor was derived from a man younger than 45 in good health. The sequenced sample consisted of central memory CD4+ T cells from blood. The chain has TRBV5-1 and TRBJ2-5, with D unresolved. The CDR3 is CASSQTLGETQYF. The CDR3 DNA reads as TGCGCCAGCAGCCAAACATTGGGAGAGACCCAGTACTTC.